Listed below are T cell receptor beta chains from one sample, sequenced in a study of Graves' ophthalmopathy and Graves' hyperthyroidism. MiXCR, run by TCRdb on the multiplex PCR reads, gives a single entry per CDR3 protein. The data hold approximately 700,000 distinct CDR3 sequences, with 40% observed a single time. Input material: peripheral blood. The receptors here all came from an adult man with Graves' ophthalmopathy. CDR3s include the opening cysteine and the closing phenylalanine or tryptophan. Fields, in order: V gene, D gene, J gene, clone size, CDR3 length, CDR3 DNA, CDR3 protein. D genes are given only for firm matches. The listing skips clone size in some rows; elsewhere it reads once, few, many or a size class.

v_call: TRBV2
d_call: TRBD1
j_call: TRBJ1-1
clone_size: many
cdr3_length: 17
cdr3_nt: TGTGCCAGCAGTGCTTCCCGGGACAGGGGGCGAGGCACTGAAGCTTTCTTT
cdr3_aa: CASSASRDRGRGTEAFF

v_call: TRBV7-9
d_call: .
j_call: TRBJ1-1
clone_size: many
cdr3_length: 14
cdr3_nt: TGTGCCAGCAGCTCCCCGGGACATTACACTGAAGCTTTCTTT
cdr3_aa: CASSSPGHYTEAFF

v_call: TRBV29-1
d_call: .
j_call: TRBJ2-1
clone_size: many
cdr3_length: 11
cdr3_nt: TGCAGCGTTGAAGATAACCCTGTGCAGTTCTTC
cdr3_aa: CSVEDNPVQFF

v_call: TRBV7-9
d_call: .
j_call: TRBJ2-7
clone_size: .
cdr3_length: 16
cdr3_nt: TGTGCCAGCAGCTTAATTGGGCCGCTGAGCTCCTACGAGCAGTACTTC
cdr3_aa: CASSLIGPLSSYEQYF

v_call: TRBV6-1
d_call: TRBD1
j_call: TRBJ2-5
clone_size: few
cdr3_length: 15
cdr3_nt: TGTGCCAGCAGTTACTCTAGGACAGGTTCTAAGACCCAGTACTTC
cdr3_aa: CASSYSRTGSKTQYF

v_call: TRBV10-2
d_call: .
j_call: TRBJ2-7
clone_size: .
cdr3_length: 14
cdr3_nt: TGCGCCAGCAGTGAGTCAGGAGATCATTACGAGCAGTACTTC
cdr3_aa: CASSESGDHYEQYF

v_call: TRBV29-1
d_call: .
j_call: TRBJ2-2
clone_size: many
cdr3_length: 15
cdr3_nt: TGCAGCGTTATTACCGGGGCTAGAAACACCGGGGAGCTGTTTTTT
cdr3_aa: CSVITGARNTGELFF

v_call: TRBV9
d_call: TRBD1
j_call: TRBJ2-6
clone_size: many
cdr3_length: 14
cdr3_nt: TGTGCCAGCAGCGTAGAAGGGACAGGAGACGTCCTGACTTTC
cdr3_aa: CASSVEGTGDVLTF

v_call: TRBV7-2
d_call: TRBD1
j_call: TRBJ2-5
clone_size: .
cdr3_length: 15
cdr3_nt: TGTGCCAGTTTGACAGGGGGACTTCAACAAGAGACCCAGTACTTC
cdr3_aa: CASLTGGLQQETQYF

v_call: TRBV15
d_call: TRBD2
j_call: TRBJ2-5
clone_size: .
cdr3_length: 16
cdr3_nt: TGTGCCACCAGCGAACGGACTAGCGGGAGTGTTGAGACCCAGTACTTC
cdr3_aa: CATSERTSGSVETQYF

v_call: TRBV11-1
d_call: .
j_call: TRBJ1-4
clone_size: .
cdr3_length: 16
cdr3_nt: TGTGCCAGCAGCGCCCCCCGGCAAGCAACTAATGAAAAACTGTTTTTT
cdr3_aa: CASSAPRQATNEKLFF

v_call: TRBV5-1
d_call: .
j_call: TRBJ2-7
clone_size: few
cdr3_length: 15
cdr3_nt: TGCGCCAGCAGCCAGGACGTTAGAGGCCCCTACGAGCAGTACTTC
cdr3_aa: CASSQDVRGPYEQYF

v_call: TRBV29-1
d_call: .
j_call: TRBJ1-1
clone_size: many
cdr3_length: 15
cdr3_nt: TGCAGCGTTGATTCTTTGCAGAGCATGAACACTGAAGCTTTCTTT
cdr3_aa: CSVDSLQSMNTEAFF

v_call: TRBV7-6
d_call: TRBD1
j_call: TRBJ2-7
clone_size: .
cdr3_length: 15
cdr3_nt: TGTGCCAGCAGCTTAGTACAGGGGGAGGACTACGAGCAGTACTTC
cdr3_aa: CASSLVQGEDYEQYF

v_call: TRBV27
d_call: .
j_call: TRBJ1-2
clone_size: .
cdr3_length: 13
cdr3_nt: TGTGCCAGCACCCCAAGGGGGGCGCGTGGCTACACCTTC
cdr3_aa: CASTPRGARGYTF

v_call: TRBV19
d_call: .
j_call: TRBJ1-3
clone_size: once
cdr3_length: 16
cdr3_nt: TGTGCCAGTCGTATGCAGGGGTCCAGCTCTGGAAACACCATATATTTT
cdr3_aa: CASRMQGSSSGNTIYF

v_call: TRBV9
d_call: .
j_call: TRBJ1-1
clone_size: .
cdr3_length: 15
cdr3_nt: TGTGCCAGCAGCGCAGCAGGGTTGGCGAACACTGAAGCTTTCTTT
cdr3_aa: CASSAAGLANTEAFF

v_call: TRBV9
d_call: TRBD1
j_call: TRBJ2-5
clone_size: .
cdr3_length: 19
cdr3_nt: TGTGCCAGCAGCGTATCCCCAGACAGGGGCTTCTGGGGGCAAGAGACCCAGTACTTC
cdr3_aa: CASSVSPDRGFWGQETQYF

v_call: TRBV15
d_call: .
j_call: TRBJ1-2
clone_size: many
cdr3_length: 14
cdr3_nt: TGTGCCACCAGCAGAGATCCCCGGACGGATGGCTACACCTTC
cdr3_aa: CATSRDPRTDGYTF

v_call: TRBV7-2
d_call: TRBD2
j_call: TRBJ2-6
clone_size: many
cdr3_length: 15
cdr3_nt: TGTGCCAGCAGCTCGGGGGGAACTGGGGCCAACGTCCTGACTTTC
cdr3_aa: CASSSGGTGANVLTF

v_call: TRBV29-1
d_call: .
j_call: TRBJ2-6
clone_size: .
cdr3_length: 13
cdr3_nt: TGCAGCGTACCAGCAGGGGTACCGAACACTGAAGCTTTC
cdr3_aa: CSVPAGVPNTEAF

v_call: TRBV29-1
d_call: .
j_call: TRBJ2-7
clone_size: once
cdr3_length: 13
cdr3_nt: TGCAGCGCCCGGGACAGCGGGGTCTACGAGCAGTACTTC
cdr3_aa: CSARDSGVYEQYF

v_call: TRBV20-1
d_call: TRBD2
j_call: TRBJ2-5
clone_size: .
cdr3_length: 14
cdr3_nt: TGCAGTGCTAGCGGGGGGTTCGGGTGGAAGACCCAGTACTTC
cdr3_aa: CSASGGFGWKTQYF

v_call: TRBV24-1
d_call: TRBD1
j_call: TRBJ1-5
clone_size: many
cdr3_length: 17
cdr3_nt: TGTGCCAGCAGCAGTGACCTAGGGACAGGGGGCAGTCAGCCCCAGCATTTT
cdr3_aa: CASSSDLGTGGSQPQHF

v_call: TRBV6-1
d_call: .
j_call: TRBJ2-7
clone_size: .
cdr3_length: 10
cdr3_nt: TGTGCCAGATGGGACTACGAGCAGTACTTC
cdr3_aa: CARWDYEQYF

v_call: TRBV2
d_call: TRBD1
j_call: TRBJ2-5
clone_size: many
cdr3_length: 15
cdr3_nt: TGTGCCAGCAGTGAGGTGGGACAGGGGCGCAGCGCCCAGTACTTC
cdr3_aa: CASSEVGQGRSAQYF

v_call: TRBV5-1
d_call: TRBD1
j_call: TRBJ1-1
clone_size: .
cdr3_length: 15
cdr3_nt: TGCGCCAGCAGGGGGACAGGGGTGGGGTCGACTGAAGCTTTCTTT
cdr3_aa: CASRGTGVGSTEAFF

v_call: TRBV10-3
d_call: .
j_call: TRBJ1-5
clone_size: many
cdr3_length: 15
cdr3_nt: TGTGCCATCAGTGAGTCGGACACGAGCAATCAGCCCCAGCATTTT
cdr3_aa: CAISESDTSNQPQHF

v_call: TRBV20-1
d_call: .
j_call: TRBJ1-6
clone_size: .
cdr3_length: 16
cdr3_nt: TGCAGTGCTAGAGTTTGGTCCGGGACCGTGGGTTCACCCCCCCACTTT
cdr3_aa: CSARVWSGTVGSPPHF

v_call: TRBV29-1
d_call: .
j_call: TRBJ1-1
clone_size: many
cdr3_length: 11
cdr3_nt: TGCAGCGTTGACGCGAACACTGAAGCTTTCTTT
cdr3_aa: CSVDANTEAFF

v_call: TRBV2
d_call: TRBD2
j_call: TRBJ2-7
clone_size: .
cdr3_length: 15
cdr3_nt: TGTGCCAGCAGTCTAAGCTCGGGACTAGGCTACGAGCAGTACTTC
cdr3_aa: CASSLSSGLGYEQYF

v_call: TRBV29-1
d_call: .
j_call: TRBJ1-4
clone_size: .
cdr3_length: 13
cdr3_nt: TGCAGCGTGGTGGGACCGGCCGGGGAAAAACTGTTTTTT
cdr3_aa: CSVVGPAGEKLFF

v_call: TRBV7-9
d_call: .
j_call: TRBJ2-1
clone_size: .
cdr3_length: 12
cdr3_nt: TGTGCCAGCAGCTTCGATAGGGATGAGCAGTTCTTC
cdr3_aa: CASSFDRDEQFF

v_call: TRBV25-1
d_call: .
j_call: TRBJ2-7
clone_size: many
cdr3_length: 14
cdr3_nt: TGTGCCAGCAGTGAACCAGACCATTCCTACGAGCAGTACTTC
cdr3_aa: CASSEPDHSYEQYF

v_call: TRBV19
d_call: .
j_call: TRBJ1-2
clone_size: many
cdr3_length: 13
cdr3_nt: TGTGCCAGCAAAAGGGGAGTTCGTGCTGGCTACACCTTC
cdr3_aa: CASKRGVRAGYTF

v_call: TRBV29-1
d_call: TRBD1
j_call: TRBJ2-7
clone_size: .
cdr3_length: 15
cdr3_nt: TGCAGCGCCCAATACGCAACAGGGGACCCCTACGAGCAGTACTTC
cdr3_aa: CSAQYATGDPYEQYF

v_call: TRBV29-1
d_call: .
j_call: TRBJ2-5
clone_size: many
cdr3_length: 13
cdr3_nt: TGCAGCGTAGCCCCGGGGAGACAAGAGACCCAGTACTTC
cdr3_aa: CSVAPGRQETQYF

v_call: TRBV2
d_call: TRBD1
j_call: TRBJ2-7
clone_size: .
cdr3_length: 17
cdr3_nt: TGTGCCAGCAAAACTAAGTCACCGGGACAGGAACATTACGAGCAGTACTTC
cdr3_aa: CASKTKSPGQEHYEQYF

v_call: TRBV20-1
d_call: .
j_call: TRBJ1-4
clone_size: .
cdr3_length: 13
cdr3_nt: TGCAGTGCTAGAGAGCCCAAGGTAGGAAAACTGTTTTTT
cdr3_aa: CSAREPKVGKLFF

v_call: TRBV4-3
d_call: .
j_call: TRBJ2-7
clone_size: .
cdr3_length: 14
cdr3_nt: TGCGCCAGCAGCCAAAATATCCGGGAATACGAGCAGTACTTC
cdr3_aa: CASSQNIREYEQYF

v_call: TRBV4-2
d_call: .
j_call: TRBJ1-2
clone_size: few
cdr3_length: 15
cdr3_nt: TGTGCCAGCAGCCAACGCACAGGGTTTAACTATGGCTACACCTTC
cdr3_aa: CASSQRTGFNYGYTF

v_call: TRBV9
d_call: TRBD1
j_call: TRBJ1-2
clone_size: few
cdr3_length: 17
cdr3_nt: TGTGCCAGCAGCGAATTGGGACCGGGACAGGGGGCCTCTGGCTACACCTTC
cdr3_aa: CASSELGPGQGASGYTF

v_call: TRBV7-9
d_call: .
j_call: TRBJ2-6
clone_size: many
cdr3_length: 17
cdr3_nt: TGTGCCAGCAGCCCCCGACGGGTTCTCTCTGGGGCCAACGTCCTGACTTTC
cdr3_aa: CASSPRRVLSGANVLTF

v_call: TRBV7-6
d_call: TRBD2
j_call: TRBJ2-7
clone_size: .
cdr3_length: 14
cdr3_nt: TGTGCTAGAGTTATGCTAGCGGGAGCTCGAGAGCAGTACTTC
cdr3_aa: CARVMLAGAREQYF

v_call: TRBV10-3
d_call: .
j_call: TRBJ1-4
clone_size: .
cdr3_length: 11
cdr3_nt: TGTGCCAGCACCCTCTATGAAAAACTGGTTTTT
cdr3_aa: CASTLYEKLVF

v_call: TRBV20-1
d_call: TRBD2
j_call: TRBJ2-2
clone_size: .
cdr3_length: 15
cdr3_nt: TGCAGTGCGCCGAGACTAGCGGGGAGCACCGGGGAGCTGTTTTTT
cdr3_aa: CSAPRLAGSTGELFF

v_call: TRBV24-1
d_call: .
j_call: TRBJ1-5
clone_size: .
cdr3_length: 14
cdr3_nt: TGTGCCACCCTACCCCCGACAGCCAATCAGCCCCAGCATTTT
cdr3_aa: CATLPPTANQPQHF

v_call: TRBV7-9
d_call: .
j_call: TRBJ2-5
clone_size: .
cdr3_length: 13
cdr3_nt: TGTGCCAGCAGCAAGGGAAAACAAGAGACCCAGTACTTC
cdr3_aa: CASSKGKQETQYF